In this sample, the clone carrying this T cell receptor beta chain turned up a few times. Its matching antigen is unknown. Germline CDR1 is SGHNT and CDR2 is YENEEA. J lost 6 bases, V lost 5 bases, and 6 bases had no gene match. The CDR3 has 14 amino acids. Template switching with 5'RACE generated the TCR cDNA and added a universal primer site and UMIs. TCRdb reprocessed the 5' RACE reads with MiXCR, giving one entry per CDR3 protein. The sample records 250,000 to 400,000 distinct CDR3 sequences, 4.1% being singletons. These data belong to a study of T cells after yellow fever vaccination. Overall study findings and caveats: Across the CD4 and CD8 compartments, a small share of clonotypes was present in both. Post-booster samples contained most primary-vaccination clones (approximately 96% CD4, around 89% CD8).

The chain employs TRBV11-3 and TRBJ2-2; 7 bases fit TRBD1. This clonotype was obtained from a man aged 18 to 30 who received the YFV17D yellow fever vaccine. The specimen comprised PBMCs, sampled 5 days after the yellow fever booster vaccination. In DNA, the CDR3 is TGTGCCAGCAGCCGAAATCAGGGGGCCGGGGAGCTGTTTTTT. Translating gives CASSRNQGAGELFF.